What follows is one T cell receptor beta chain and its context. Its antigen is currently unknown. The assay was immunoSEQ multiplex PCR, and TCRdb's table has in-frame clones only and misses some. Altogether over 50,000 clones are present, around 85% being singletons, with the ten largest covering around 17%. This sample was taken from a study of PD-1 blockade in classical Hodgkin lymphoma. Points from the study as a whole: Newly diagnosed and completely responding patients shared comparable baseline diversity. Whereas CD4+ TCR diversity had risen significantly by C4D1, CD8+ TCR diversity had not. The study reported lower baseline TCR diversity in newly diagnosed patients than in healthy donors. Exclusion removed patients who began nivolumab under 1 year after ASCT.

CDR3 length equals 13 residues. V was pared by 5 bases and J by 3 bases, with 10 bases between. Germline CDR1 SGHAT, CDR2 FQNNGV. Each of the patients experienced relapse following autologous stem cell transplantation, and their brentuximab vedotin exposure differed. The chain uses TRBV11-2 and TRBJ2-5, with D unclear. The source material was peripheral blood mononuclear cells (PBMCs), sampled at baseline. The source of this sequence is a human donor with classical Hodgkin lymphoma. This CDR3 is CASSRGRKETQYF. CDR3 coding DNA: TGTGCCAGCAGCCGAGGACGGAAAGAGACCCAGTACTTC.